This TCR beta chain was captured in a study of cytomegalovirus exposure and HLA in healthy donors. Vbeta (60) and Jbeta (13) primers were used in the PCR. Only in-frame clones appear in the TCRdb table, and some are missing; sequencing was by immunoSEQ multiplex PCR. The table for this sample gives about 74,000 clones. The V segment lost 11 bases and the J segment 2 bases; nucleotides outside the gene matches: 9. CDR1 and CDR2 (germline): MNHNY, SVGAGI (reference sequence). CDR3 length: 13 residues. The specimen sequenced was PBMCs. This receptor was taken from a female donor in good health and CMV-seropositive. J is TRBJ2-7 and V is TRBV6-6; 7 bases fit TRBD2. The CDR3: CAVGGKNTYEQYF. The CDR3 DNA sequence: TGTGCCGTGGGGGGGAAAAACACCTACGAGCAGTACTTC.